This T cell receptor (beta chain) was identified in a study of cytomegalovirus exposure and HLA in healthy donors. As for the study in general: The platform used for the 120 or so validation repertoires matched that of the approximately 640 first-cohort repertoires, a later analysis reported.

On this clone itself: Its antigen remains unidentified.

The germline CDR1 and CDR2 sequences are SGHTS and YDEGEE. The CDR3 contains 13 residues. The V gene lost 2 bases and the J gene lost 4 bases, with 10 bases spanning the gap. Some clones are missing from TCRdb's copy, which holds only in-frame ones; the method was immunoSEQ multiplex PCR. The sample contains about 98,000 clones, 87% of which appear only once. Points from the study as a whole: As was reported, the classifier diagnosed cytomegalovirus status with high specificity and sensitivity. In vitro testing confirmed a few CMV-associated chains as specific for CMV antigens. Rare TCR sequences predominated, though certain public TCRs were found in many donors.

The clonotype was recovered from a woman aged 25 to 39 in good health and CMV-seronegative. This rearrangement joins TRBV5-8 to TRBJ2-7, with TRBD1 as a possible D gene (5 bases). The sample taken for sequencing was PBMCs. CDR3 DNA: TGTGCCAGCAGCTTTGGCAGGACATACGAGCAGTACTTC. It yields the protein CASSFGRTYEQYF. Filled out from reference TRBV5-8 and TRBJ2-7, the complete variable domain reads EAGVTQSPTHLIKTRGQQATLRCSPISGHTSVYWYQQALGLGLQFLLWYDEGEERNRGNFPPRFSGRQFPNYSSELNVNALELEDSALYLCASSFGRTYEQYFGPGTRLTVT.